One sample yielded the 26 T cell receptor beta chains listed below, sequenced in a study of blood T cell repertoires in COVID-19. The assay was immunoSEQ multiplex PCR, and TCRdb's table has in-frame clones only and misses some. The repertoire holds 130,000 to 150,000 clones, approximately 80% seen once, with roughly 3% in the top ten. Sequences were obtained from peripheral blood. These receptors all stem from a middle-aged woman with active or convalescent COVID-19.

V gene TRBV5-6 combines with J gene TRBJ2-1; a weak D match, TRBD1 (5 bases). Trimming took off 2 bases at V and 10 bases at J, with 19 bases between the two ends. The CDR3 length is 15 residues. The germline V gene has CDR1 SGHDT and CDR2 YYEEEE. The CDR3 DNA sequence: TGTGCCAGCAGCTTAGTGCGGCAGGGTTTTCGCGAGCAGTTCTTC. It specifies CASSLVRQGFREQFF.

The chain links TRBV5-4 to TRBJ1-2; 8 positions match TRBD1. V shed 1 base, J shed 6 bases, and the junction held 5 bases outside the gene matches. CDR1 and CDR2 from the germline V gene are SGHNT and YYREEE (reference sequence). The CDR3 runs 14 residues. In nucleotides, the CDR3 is TGTGCCAGCAGCTTGTGGGCAGGGGGCGATGGCTACACCTTC. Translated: CASSLWAGGDGYTF. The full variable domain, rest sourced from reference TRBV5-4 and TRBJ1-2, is ETGVTQSPTHLIKTRGQQVTLRCSSQSGHNTVSWYQQALGQGPQFIFQYYREEENGRGNFPPRFSGLQFPNYSSELNVNALELDDSALYLCASSLWAGGDGYTFGSGTRLTVV.

The CDR3 DNA sequence: TGTGCCAGTGACGAGACAGGGGGAAGCTCCTATAATTCACCCCTCCACTTT. It encodes CASDETGGSSYNSPLHF. This chain joins TRBV19 and TRBJ1-6; 9 bases match TRBD1. Germline CDR1 is LNHDA and CDR2 is SQIVND (reference sequence). This CDR3 has 17 amino acids. Trimming took 8 bases from V and 0 from J; bases not matched to a gene: 8.

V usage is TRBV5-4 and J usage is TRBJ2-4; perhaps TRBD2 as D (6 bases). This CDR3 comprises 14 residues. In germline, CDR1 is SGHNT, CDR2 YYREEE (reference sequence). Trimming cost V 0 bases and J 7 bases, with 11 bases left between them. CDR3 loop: CASSLAAGQNIQYF. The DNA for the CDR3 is TGTGCCAGCAGCTTGGCCGCGGGGCAGAACATTCAGTACTTC.

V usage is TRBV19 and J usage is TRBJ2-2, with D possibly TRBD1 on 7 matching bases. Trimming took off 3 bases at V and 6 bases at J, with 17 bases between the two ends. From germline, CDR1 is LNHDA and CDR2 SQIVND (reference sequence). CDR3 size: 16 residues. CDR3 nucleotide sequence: TGTGCCAGTAGTATTGGAGGGGGCGCGGTCGCCGGGGAGCTGTTTTTT. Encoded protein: CASSIGGGAVAGELFF.

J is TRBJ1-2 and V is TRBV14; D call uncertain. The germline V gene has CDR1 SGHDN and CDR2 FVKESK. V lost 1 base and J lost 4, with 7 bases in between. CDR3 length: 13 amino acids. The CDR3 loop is CASSQAQLYGYTF. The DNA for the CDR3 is TGTGCCAGCAGCCAAGCACAGCTCTATGGCTACACCTTC.

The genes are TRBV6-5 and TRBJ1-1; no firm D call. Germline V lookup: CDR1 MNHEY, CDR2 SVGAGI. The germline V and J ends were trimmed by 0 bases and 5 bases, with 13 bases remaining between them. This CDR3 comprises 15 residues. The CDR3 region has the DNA TGTGCCAGCAGTTACTCGCGGGGAAAGTCGACTGAAGCTTTCTTT. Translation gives CASSYSRGKSTEAFF.

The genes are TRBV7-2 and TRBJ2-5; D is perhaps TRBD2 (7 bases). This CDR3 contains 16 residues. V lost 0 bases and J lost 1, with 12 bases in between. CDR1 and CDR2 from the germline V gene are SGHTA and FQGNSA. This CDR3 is CASSLAGAGVQETQYF. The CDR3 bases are TGTGCCAGCAGCTTAGCGGGGGCGGGAGTCCAAGAGACCCAGTACTTC.

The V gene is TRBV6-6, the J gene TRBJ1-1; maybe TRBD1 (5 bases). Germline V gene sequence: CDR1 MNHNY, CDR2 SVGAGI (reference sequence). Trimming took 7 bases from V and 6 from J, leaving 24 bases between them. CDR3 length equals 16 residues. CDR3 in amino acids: CASTQGGRGLGAEAFF. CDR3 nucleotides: TGTGCCAGCACCCAGGGAGGGAGGGGACTTGGGGCTGAAGCTTTCTTT.

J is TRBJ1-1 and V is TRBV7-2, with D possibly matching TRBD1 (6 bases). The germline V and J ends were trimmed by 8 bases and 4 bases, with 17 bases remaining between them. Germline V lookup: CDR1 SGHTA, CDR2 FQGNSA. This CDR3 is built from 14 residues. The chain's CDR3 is CASRPPGVGTEAFF. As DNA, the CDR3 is TGTGCCAGCCGACCCCCAGGGGTTGGCACTGAAGCTTTCTTT.

The CDR3 protein is CASSSHRVAGGLNEQFF. CDR3 nucleotide sequence: TGTGCCAGCAGTTCCCATCGAGTGGCGGGAGGGCTCAATGAGCAGTTCTTC. The V and J genes are TRBV6-2 or TRBV6-3 and TRBJ2-1, with 9 nucleotides matching TRBD2. Germline lookup yields CDR1 MNHEY and CDR2 SVGEGT. The V segment lost 4 bases and the J segment 6 bases; nucleotides outside the gene matches: 13. This CDR3 has 17 residues.

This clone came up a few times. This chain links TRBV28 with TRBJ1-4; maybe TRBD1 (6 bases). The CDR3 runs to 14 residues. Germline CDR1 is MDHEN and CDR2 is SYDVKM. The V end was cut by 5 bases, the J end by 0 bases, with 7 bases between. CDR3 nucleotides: TGTGCCAGCAGTGGGACACCAACTAATGAAAAACTGTTTTTT. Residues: CASSGTPTNEKLFF.

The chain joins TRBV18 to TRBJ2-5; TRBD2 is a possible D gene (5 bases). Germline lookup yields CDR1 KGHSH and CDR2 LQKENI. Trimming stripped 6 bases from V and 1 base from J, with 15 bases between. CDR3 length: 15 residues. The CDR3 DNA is TGTGCCAGCTCCGTAAACGGGGTCCCCCAAGAGACCCAGTACTTC. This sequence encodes CASSVNGVPQETQYF. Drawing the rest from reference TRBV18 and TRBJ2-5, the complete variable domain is NAGVMQNPRHLVRRRGQEARLRCSPMKGHSHVYWYRQLPEEGLKFMVYLQKENIIDESGMPKERFSAEFPKEGPSILRIQQVVRGDSAAYFCASSVNGVPQETQYFGPGTRLLVL.

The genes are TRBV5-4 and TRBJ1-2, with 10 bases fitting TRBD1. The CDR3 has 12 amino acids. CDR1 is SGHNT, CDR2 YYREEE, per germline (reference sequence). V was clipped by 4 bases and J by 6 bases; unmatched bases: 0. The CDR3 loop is CASSGQGDGYTF. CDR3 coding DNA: TGTGCCAGCAGCGGACAGGGGGATGGCTACACCTTC.

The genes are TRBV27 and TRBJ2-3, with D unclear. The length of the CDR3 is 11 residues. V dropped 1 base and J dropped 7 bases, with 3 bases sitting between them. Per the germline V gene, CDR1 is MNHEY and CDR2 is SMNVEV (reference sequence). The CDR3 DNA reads TGTGCCAGCAGTTTATTAAATACGCAGTATTTT. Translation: CASSLLNTQYF.

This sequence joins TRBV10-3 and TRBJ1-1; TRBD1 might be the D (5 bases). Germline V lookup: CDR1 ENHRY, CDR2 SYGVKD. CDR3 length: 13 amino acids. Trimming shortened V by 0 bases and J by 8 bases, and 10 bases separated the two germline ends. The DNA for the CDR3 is TGTGCCATCAGTGAGTCGGGGGGAGAAGAAGCTTTCTTT. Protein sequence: CAISESGGEEAFF.

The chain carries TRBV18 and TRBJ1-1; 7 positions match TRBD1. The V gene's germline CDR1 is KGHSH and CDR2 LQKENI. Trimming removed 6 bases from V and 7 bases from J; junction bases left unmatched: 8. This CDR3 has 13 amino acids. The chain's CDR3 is CASSPRGQYEAFF. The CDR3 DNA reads TGTGCCAGCTCCCCAAGGGGGCAGTATGAAGCTTTCTTT.

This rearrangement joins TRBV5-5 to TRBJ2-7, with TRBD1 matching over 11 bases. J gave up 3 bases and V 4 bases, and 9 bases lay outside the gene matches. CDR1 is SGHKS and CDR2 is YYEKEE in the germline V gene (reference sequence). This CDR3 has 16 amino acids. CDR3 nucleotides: TGTGCCAGCAGCCAACCGGGACAGGGGGTCGGCTACGAGCAGTACTTC. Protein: CASSQPGQGVGYEQYF.

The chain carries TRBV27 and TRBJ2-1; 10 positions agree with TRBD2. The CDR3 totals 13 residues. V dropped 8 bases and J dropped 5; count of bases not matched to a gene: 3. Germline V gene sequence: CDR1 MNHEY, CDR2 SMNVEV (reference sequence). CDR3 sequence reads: CASGLAVNNEQFF. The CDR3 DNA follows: TGTGCCAGCGGACTAGCGGTGAACAATGAGCAGTTCTTC.

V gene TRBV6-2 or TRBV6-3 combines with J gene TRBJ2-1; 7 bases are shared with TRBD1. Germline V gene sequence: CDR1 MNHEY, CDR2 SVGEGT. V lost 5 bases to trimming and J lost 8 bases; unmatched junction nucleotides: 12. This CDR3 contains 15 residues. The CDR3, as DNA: TGTGCCAGCAGTGAGACGAGACAGGGTGTCGATGAGCAGTTCTTC. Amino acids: CASSETRQGVDEQFF.

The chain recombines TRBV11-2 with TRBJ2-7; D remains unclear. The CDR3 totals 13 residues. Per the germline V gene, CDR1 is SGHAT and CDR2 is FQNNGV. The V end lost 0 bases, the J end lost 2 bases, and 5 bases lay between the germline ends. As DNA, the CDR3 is TGTGCCAGCAGCTTAGATCTACCCTACGAGCAGTACTTC. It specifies CASSLDLPYEQYF. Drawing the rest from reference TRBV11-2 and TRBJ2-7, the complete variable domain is EAGVAQSPRYKIIEKRQSVAFWCNPISGHATLYWYQQILGQGPKLLIQFQNNGVVDDSQLPKDRFSAERLKGVDSTLKIQPAKLEDSAVYLCASSLDLPYEQYFGPGTRLTVT.

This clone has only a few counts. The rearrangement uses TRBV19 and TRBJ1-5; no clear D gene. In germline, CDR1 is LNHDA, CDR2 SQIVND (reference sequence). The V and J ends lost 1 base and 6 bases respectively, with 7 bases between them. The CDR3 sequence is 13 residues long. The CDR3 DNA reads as TGTGCCAGTAGTATAGCGACAACTCAGCCCCAGCATTTT. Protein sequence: CASSIATTQPQHF.

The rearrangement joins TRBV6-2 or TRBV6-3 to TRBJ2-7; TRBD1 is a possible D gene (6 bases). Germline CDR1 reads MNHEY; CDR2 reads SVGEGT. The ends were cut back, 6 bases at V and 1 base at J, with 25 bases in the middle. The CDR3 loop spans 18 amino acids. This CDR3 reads CASSKTNRLHRDSYEQYF. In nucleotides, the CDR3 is TGTGCCAGCAGCAAGACCAATCGTCTGCACAGGGATTCCTACGAGCAGTACTTC.

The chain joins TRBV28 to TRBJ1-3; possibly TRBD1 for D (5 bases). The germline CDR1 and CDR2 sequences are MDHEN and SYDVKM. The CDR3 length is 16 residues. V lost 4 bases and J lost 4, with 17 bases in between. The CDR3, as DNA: TGTGCCAGCAGTTCACCCCCAGGGTGGGTGGGAAACACCATATATTTT. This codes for CASSSPPGWVGNTIYF. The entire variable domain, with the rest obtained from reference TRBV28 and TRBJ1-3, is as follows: DVKVTQSSRYLVKRTGEKVFLECVQDMDHENMFWYRQDPGLGLRLIYFSYDVKMKEKGDIPEGYSVSREKKERFSLILESASTNQTSMYLCASSSPPGWVGNTIYFGEGSWLTVV.

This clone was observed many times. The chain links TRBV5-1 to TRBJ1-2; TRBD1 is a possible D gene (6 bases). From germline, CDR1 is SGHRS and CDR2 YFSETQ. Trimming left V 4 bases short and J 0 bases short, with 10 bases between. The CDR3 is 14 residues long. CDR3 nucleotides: TGCGCCAGCAGCACAGGGACATCTAACTATGGCTACACCTTC. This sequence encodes CASSTGTSNYGYTF.

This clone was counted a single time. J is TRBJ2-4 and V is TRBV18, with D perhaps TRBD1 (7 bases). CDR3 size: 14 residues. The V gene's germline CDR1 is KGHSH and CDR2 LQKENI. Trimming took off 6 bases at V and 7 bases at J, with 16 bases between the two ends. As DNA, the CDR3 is TGTGCCAGCTCCAGGGGGGCCCCGGACAACATTCAGTACTTC. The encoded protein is CASSRGAPDNIQYF. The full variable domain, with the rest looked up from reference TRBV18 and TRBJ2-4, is NAGVMQNPRHLVRRRGQEARLRCSPMKGHSHVYWYRQLPEEGLKFMVYLQKENIIDESGMPKERFSAEFPKEGPSILRIQQVVRGDSAAYFCASSRGAPDNIQYFGAGTRLSVL.